These 8 T cell receptor beta chains were sequenced from one sample in a study of CD8 T cells in ankylosing spondylitis. TCRdb re-derived calls from the 5' RACE reads in MiXCR, one entry per CDR3 protein. The sample carries more than 250,000 distinct CDR3 sequences, roughly 10% recorded once. The specimen sequenced was blood, either unsorted or a sorted T cell fraction (not recorded which). Receptors were obtained from a female donor with ankylosing spondylitis or in good health (not recorded which).

This clonotype was detected a few times. This chain joins TRBV7-9 and TRBJ1-1; D unresolved. CDR3 length: 14 amino acids. Germline CDR1 and CDR2: SEHNR and FQNEAQ (reference sequence). Trimming took 1 base from V and 2 from J, leaving 8 bases between them. The CDR3 loop is CASSLVKANTEAFF. DNA of the CDR3: TGTGCCAGCAGCTTAGTGAAGGCTAACACTGAAGCTTTCTTT.

V is TRBV5-1 and J is TRBJ2-2; no clear D. The CDR3 consists of 14 residues. V was cut by 3 bases and J by 0 bases, with 6 bases left in between. Germline-derived CDR1 and CDR2 are SGHRS and YFSETQ. This CDR3 reads CASSYLSNTGELFF. The CDR3 bases are TGCGCCAGCAGCTATTTATCGAACACCGGGGAGCTGTTTTTT.

The chain links TRBV5-6 to TRBJ2-7; TRBD1 matches at 7 bases. V lost 4 bases to trimming and J lost 3 bases; unmatched junction nucleotides: 7. Germline V gene lookup returns CDR1 SGHDT and CDR2 YYEEEE. The CDR3 length is 14 residues. The DNA for the CDR3 is TGTGCCAGCAGCCGACCGGGACAGCTCTACGAGCAGTACTTC. Translation: CASSRPGQLYEQYF. Full variable domain (remainder filled in from reference TRBV5-6 and TRBJ2-7): DAGVTQSPTHLIKTRGQQVTLRCSPKSGHDTVSWYQQALGQGPQFIFQYYEEEERQRGNFPDRFSGHQFPNYSSELNVNALLLGDSALYLCASSRPGQLYEQYFGPGTRLTVT.

This clonotype has at least ten counts. The CDR3 loop reads CASSLKGTTGEQYF. Written as DNA, the CDR3 is TGTGCCAGCAGCTTAAAGGGGACGACCGGCGAGCAGTACTTC. This chain links TRBV7-8 with TRBJ2-7; D tentatively reads TRBD1 or TRBD2 (5 bases each). V was pared by 2 bases and J by 6 bases, with 14 bases between. From germline, CDR1 is SGHVS and CDR2 FQNEAQ. This CDR3 region has 14 residues.

CDR3 residues: CAWTDSSTGELFF. CDR3 nucleotide sequence: TGTGCCTGGACGGACAGTTCCACCGGGGAGCTGTTTTTT. The rearrangement joins TRBV30 to TRBJ2-2, with a tentative D call TRBD1 (6 bases). Per the germline V gene, CDR1 is GTSNPN and CDR2 is SVGIG (reference sequence). This CDR3 has 13 amino acids. V lost 4 bases, J lost 4 bases, and 10 bases lay in between. Drawing the rest from reference TRBV30 and TRBJ2-2, the complete variable domain is SQTIHQWPATLVQPVGSPLSLECTVEGTSNPNLYWYRQAAGRGLQLLFYSVGIGQISSEVPQNLSASRPQDRQFILSSKKLLLSDSGFYLCAWTDSSTGELFFGEGSRLTVL.

With respect to this clonotype: The junction shows a germline mismatch at one end, possibly a read error. V gene TRBV5-4 combines with J gene TRBJ1-2; D call uncertain. Germline V gene lookup returns CDR1 SGHNT and CDR2 YYREEE (reference sequence). This CDR3 has 12 residues. CDR3 region: CASSLEMQFSGF. The CDR3 DNA sequence: TGTGCCAGCAGCTTGGAAATGCAATTCTCGGGCTTC.

This clonotype was seen repeatedly, ten times or more. This chain links TRBV5-1 with TRBJ1-1; D gene unclear. From germline, CDR1 is SGHRS and CDR2 YFSETQ. V was shortened by 2 bases and J by 4 bases, with 6 bases between the two germline ends. There are 12 residues in the CDR3. The DNA of the CDR3 is TGCGCCAGCAGCTTCGGTGGCACTGAAGCTTTCTTT. Translating it yields CASSFGGTEAFF. Looking up the rest from reference TRBV5-1 and TRBJ1-1 gives the full variable domain: KAGVTQTPRYLIKTRGQQVTLSCSPISGHRSVSWYQQTPGQGLQFLFEYFSETQRNKGNFPGRFSGRQFSNSRSEMNVSTLELGDSALYLCASSFGGTEAFFGQGTRLTVV.

This clonotype came up a few times. The chain combines TRBV29-1 with TRBJ1-2; D unclear. The germline CDR1 and CDR2 sequences are SQVTM and ANQGSEA. CDR3 length: 13 residues. V lost 4 bases, J lost 5 bases, and 14 bases lay in between. CDR3 bases: TGCAGCGTTGCGTGGGCGGAAGAATATGGCTACACCTTC. Its protein is CSVAWAEEYGYTF.